The 32 T cell receptor beta chains below come from one sample, sequenced in a study of molecular identifiers for immune sequencing clone quantification. TCRdb used MiXCR to reprocess the PCR reads, holding one entry per CDR3 protein. The sample consists of hundreds of thousands of distinct CDR3 sequences, less than 20% of them appearing once. What was sequenced was naive CD8+ T cells from blood, with Jurkat cell RNA spiked in. Subset in this sample: FACS-sorted CD8+CD4-CCR7+CD45RA+ naive T cells. These receptors were collected from a human donor in good health. Some libraries in this study had Jurkat cell RNA spiked in.

The V gene is TRBV28, the J gene TRBJ2-7; TRBD1 or TRBD2 may be the D gene (6 bases each). The CDR3 runs to 14 residues. Trimming cost V 6 bases and J 1 base, with 13 bases left between them. CDR1 is MDHEN and CDR2 is SYDVKM in the germline V gene. CDR3 DNA: TGTGCCAGCAGAGGGGGGTGGGCGTCCTACGAGCAGTACTTC. It codes for CASRGGWASYEQYF.

The table lists this clonotype with many counts. The CDR3 loop is CASSNARNYGYTF. The DNA for the CDR3 is TGTGCCAGCAGTAACGCCAGAAACTATGGCTACACCTTC. The chain joins TRBV2 to TRBJ1-2, with D uncertain. The germline V gene encodes CDR1 SNHLY and CDR2 FYNNEI. The CDR3 has 13 residues. Trimming took 5 bases from V and 2 from J, leaving 9 bases between them.

This clonotype has more than one count but fewer than ten. This sequence joins TRBV15 and TRBJ2-7, with TRBD2 identical over 7 bases. CDR1 and CDR2 (germline): LNHNV, YYDKDF (reference sequence). V gave up 8 bases and J gave up 4 bases; unmatched junction bases: 20. This CDR3 has 17 amino acids. The CDR3 here is CATSPYGGSMPGYEQYF. CDR3 in DNA: TGTGCCACCTCCCCCTATGGCGGGAGTATGCCAGGATACGAGCAGTACTTC.

The sample holds many counts of this clonotype. This chain links TRBV4-1 with TRBJ2-7; 8 nucleotides agree with TRBD1. Unmatched junction bases numbered 5, after V lost 1 base and J lost 3 bases. Germline CDR1 is MGHRA and CDR2 is YSYEKL. This CDR3 is built from 15 residues. In nucleotides, the CDR3 is TGCGCCAGCAGCCAAGGATTGGACAGGGTCTACGAGCAGTACTTC. Its protein product is CASSQGLDRVYEQYF.

This clonotype has ten or more counts. This sequence joins TRBV7-2 and TRBJ2-7, with D possibly being TRBD1 or TRBD2 (5 bases each). Germline V gene lookup returns CDR1 SGHTA and CDR2 FQGNSA. This CDR3 is built from 13 residues. The V gene lost 5 bases and the J gene lost 3 bases, with 11 bases spanning the gap. CDR3 amino acids: CASSMGRGYEQYF. The CDR3 DNA follows: TGTGCCAGCAGCATGGGACGGGGCTACGAGCAGTACTTC.

This clonotype was observed at least ten times. V gene TRBV30 combines with J gene TRBJ1-1; D remains unclear. The V gene's germline CDR1 is GTSNPN and CDR2 SVGIG (reference sequence). The length of the CDR3 is 13 residues. V dropped 3 bases and J dropped 1 base, with 9 bases sitting between them. CDR3 DNA sequence: TGTGCCTGGAGCTGGTACTCGAACACTGAAGCTTTCTTT. Amino acid sequence: CAWSWYSNTEAFF.

Regarding this clonotype: A much larger clone lies a single base off, so this may be a read error. The V and J genes are TRBV20-1 and TRBJ2-6; 8 positions agree with TRBD1. CDR1 and CDR2 (germline): DFQATT, SNEGSKA (reference sequence). The CDR3 runs 16 residues. This CDR3 is CSASGGYGSGADVLTF. The CDR3 DNA reads as TGCAGTGCTTCAGGGGGCTACGGCTCTGGGGCCGACGTCCTGACTTTC.

This clonotype was seen many times. The CDR3 here is CASSQDEGTGSYEQYF. In nucleotides, the CDR3 is TGCGCCAGCAGCCAAGATGAGGGGACAGGGTCCTACGAGCAGTACTTC. The V call is TRBV4-3, the J call TRBJ2-7; TRBD1 matches at 9 bases. V shed 0 bases, J shed 1 base, and the junction held 4 bases outside the gene matches. The CDR3 has 16 amino acids. Germline CDR1 reads LGHNA; CDR2 reads YSLEER.

As concerns this clonotype: Its ends do not fully match the called genes, so a read error is possible. V usage is TRBV5-5 and J usage is TRBJ2-7, with TRBD1 identical over 9 bases. CDR1 and CDR2 (germline): SGHKS, YYEKEE (reference sequence). This CDR3 contains 15 residues. CDR3 DNA sequence: TGTGCCAGCGGCTTGGGACAGGGTACAGCCTACGAGCAGTACTTC. It is translated as CASGLGQGTAYEQYF.

The table lists this clonotype with a few counts. As the CDR3 is not closed by the conserved phenylalanine or tryptophan, this likely results from a read error. The chain carries TRBV9 and TRBJ2-3; TRBD1 is a possible D gene (6 bases). CDR1 SGDLS and CDR2 YYNGEE come from the germline V gene. Trimming took 3 bases from V and 1 from J, leaving 12 bases between them. The CDR3 is made up of 15 amino acids. The CDR3 nucleotides read TGTGCCAGCAGCGCCGGGACATTAGGCACAGATACGCAGTATCTT. This codes for CASSAGTLGTDTQYL.

This clonotype was seen ten or more times. The gene calls are TRBV29-1 and TRBJ2-1; 8 bases line up with TRBD2. There are 14 residues in the CDR3. Germline-derived CDR1 and CDR2 are SQVTM and ANQGSEA. Trimming removed 3 bases from V and 4 bases from J; junction bases left unmatched: 5. CDR3: CSVDYTSGYNEQFF. The CDR3 DNA follows: TGCAGCGTTGATTATACTAGCGGTTACAATGAGCAGTTCTTC.

This clonotype was seen once. This sequence may be a read error, since a much larger clone differs from it by one base. CDR3 sequence: CASGAGTNTEAFF. The CDR3 bases are TGTGCCAGCGGGGCAGGGACGAACACTGAAGCTTTCTTT. The J gene is TRBJ1-1, the V gene TRBV6-5; possible D gene TRBD1, 5 bases. CDR1 and CDR2 from the germline V gene are MNHEY and SVGAGI. This CDR3 contains 13 residues. The V gene lost 8 bases and the J gene lost 1 base, with 11 bases spanning the gap.

The gene calls are TRBV7-2 and TRBJ2-1; 12 bases line up with TRBD2. The CDR3 length is 18 residues. Trimming took 5 bases from V and 4 from J; bases not matched to a gene: 12. Germline V gene data show CDR1 as SGHTA and CDR2 as FQGNSA. The CDR3 is CASSPKDRLAGAYNEQFF. The CDR3 nucleotides read TGTGCCAGCAGCCCCAAGGACCGACTAGCGGGAGCTTACAATGAGCAGTTCTTC.

This clonotype was observed many times. J is TRBJ2-7 and V is TRBV6-5; 8 nucleotides match TRBD1. This CDR3 is 13 amino acids long. V dropped 5 bases and J dropped 2; count of bases not matched to a gene: 2. Per the germline V gene, CDR1 is MNHEY and CDR2 is SVGAGI. Here the CDR3 reads CASSTGGTYEQYF. CDR3 nucleotides: TGTGCCAGCAGTACAGGGGGGACCTACGAGCAGTACTTC.

Details on this clonotype: A clone one base away is much larger, so this may be a read error. The rearrangement links TRBV12-3 or TRBV12-4 to TRBJ2-5; 8 bases are shared with TRBD1. After removal of 5 bases from V and 4 bases from J, the junction contained 9 bases not matched to a gene. This CDR3 has 15 residues. CDR3 protein: CASSRGTGNPETQYF. The CDR3 bases are TGTGCCAGCAGTAGGGGGACAGGTAACCCAGAGACCCAGTACTTC.

The sample holds many counts of this clonotype. V gene TRBV6-2 or TRBV6-3 combines with J gene TRBJ2-7; the D gene is possibly TRBD2 (5 bases). The CDR3 totals 13 residues. V shed 2 bases and J shed 4 bases, with 9 bases lying between them. Per the germline V gene, CDR1 is MNHEY and CDR2 is SVGEGT. In DNA, the CDR3 is TGTGCCAGCAGTTACGGGAGTTGGTACGAGCAGTACTTC. Encoded protein: CASSYGSWYEQYF.

As regards this clonotype: Being one base from a much bigger clone, this may be a read error. This chain connects TRBV20-1 to TRBJ2-5; D unclear. The CDR3 runs to 15 residues. CDR1 and CDR2 from the germline V gene are DFQATT and SNEGSKA (reference sequence). The CDR3 loop reads CSAGDQSTAQETQYF. The CDR3 DNA reads as TGCAGTGCTGGAGATCAAAGCACAGCTCAAGAGACCCAGTACTTC.

Turning to this clonotype: This may come from a read error, since a much larger clone is one base off. This rearrangement joins TRBV20-1 to TRBJ1-1; TRBD1 aligns across 8 bases. With V trimmed by 8 bases and J by 1 base, 12 bases remained unmatched. Germline assignment: CDR1 DFQATT and CDR2 SNEGSKA (reference sequence). This CDR3 spans 15 amino acids. The CDR3 DNA reads as TGCAGTACCCTAAATCAGGACAGGGCGAACACTGAAGCTTTCTTT. The encoded protein is CSTLNQDRANTEAFF.

This clonotype was detected only a few times. The chain carries TRBV19 and TRBJ1-1; 7 nucleotides line up with TRBD1. The CDR3 is 15 amino acids. The V gene end was trimmed by 5 bases and the J gene end by 3 bases; junction bases not matched to a gene: 9. Germline CDR1 LNHDA, CDR2 SQIVND (reference sequence). CDR3 in amino acids: CASSETPGQHTEAFF. The CDR3 DNA sequence: TGTGCCAGTAGTGAAACCCCGGGACAGCACACTGAAGCTTTCTTT.

As for this clonotype: At one end, the junction sequence differs from germline, possibly due to a read error. This chain joins TRBV6-4 and TRBJ1-6; no clear D. The CDR3 runs to 15 residues. In germline, CDR1 is MRHNA, CDR2 SNTAGT. As DNA, the CDR3 is TGTGCCAGCAGTTACTCGATTTCCTATAATTCACCCCTCCACTTT. Its translation is CASSYSISYNSPLHF.

This clonotype was observed at least ten times. CDR3 amino acids: CASSSGQGSGYGYTF. CDR3 nucleotides: TGTGCCAGCAGCTCCGGACAGGGATCGGGATATGGCTACACCTTC. The rearrangement uses TRBV7-9 and TRBJ1-2; 8 bases map to TRBD1. This CDR3 has 15 amino acids. V lost 4 bases and J lost 5; bases outside the gene matches: 9. CDR1 and CDR2 (germline): SEHNR, FQNEAQ (reference sequence).

This clonotype was seen only a few times. The V call is TRBV10-2, the J call TRBJ1-1, with D unclear. Trimming took 3 bases from V and 2 from J, leaving 10 bases between them. CDR3 length: 14 residues. Per the germline V gene, CDR1 is WSHSY and CDR2 is SAAADI. In nucleotides, the CDR3 is TGCGCCAGCAGTGACGAGGGCTCAAACACTGAAGCTTTCTTT. The encoded protein is CASSDEGSNTEAFF.

The chain carries TRBV19 and TRBJ2-1; TRBD1 agrees at 8 bases. This CDR3 region has 17 residues. Germline V CDR1 and CDR2: LNHDA, SQIVND (reference sequence). The V gene end was trimmed by 4 bases and the J gene end by 1 base; junction bases not matched to a gene: 9. In DNA, the CDR3 is TGTGCCAGTAGTACCCCCCAGGGGGCTGGGTCCTACAATGAGCAGTTCTTC. Translation gives CASSTPQGAGSYNEQFF.

V is TRBV7-2 and J is TRBJ1-2, with a tentative D call TRBD1 (5 bases). Germline V gene sequence: CDR1 SGHTA, CDR2 FQGNSA. This CDR3 has 15 amino acids. Trimming took 1 base from V and 6 from J, leaving 15 bases between them. This CDR3 reads CASSLVPGPLNGYTF. In DNA, the CDR3 is TGTGCCAGCAGCTTAGTTCCGGGGCCTCTGAATGGCTACACCTTC. Together with reference TRBV7-2 and TRBJ1-2, the CDR3 gives the full variable domain: GAGVSQSPSNKVTEKGKDVELRCDPISGHTALYWYRQSLGQGLEFLIYFQGNSAPDKSGLPSDRFSAERTGGSVSTLTIQRTQQEDSAVYLCASSLVPGPLNGYTFGSGTRLTVV.

This clonotype was seen a few times. CDR3 protein: CATLKAGDLNYGYTF. The DNA of the CDR3 is TGTGCCACCCTGAAGGCAGGGGATCTTAACTATGGCTACACCTTC. This chain connects TRBV27 to TRBJ1-2, with a tentative D call TRBD1 (6 bases). Looked up from germline, CDR1 is MNHEY and CDR2 is SMNVEV (reference sequence). The CDR3 runs 15 residues. V was shortened by 10 bases and J by 1 base, with 19 bases between the two germline ends.

Remarks on this clonotype: A much bigger clone sits one base away, suggesting this may be a read error. V is TRBV12-3 or TRBV12-4 and J is TRBJ1-5; no clear D. CDR3 length equals 13 residues. The CDR3 bases are TGTGCCAGCACGCCCCTGGCTAATCAGCCCCGGCATTTT. It translates to CASTPLANQPRHF.

The rearrangement links TRBV5-1 to TRBJ2-7; 12 bases match TRBD1. Trimming at V came to 9 bases and at J to 3 bases, leaving 16 bases not matched to a gene. The CDR3 is 17 residues long. CDR1 is SGHRS and CDR2 is YFSETQ in the germline V gene. The CDR3 bases are TGCGCCACCGCGACCGGGACAGGGGGCGCCCAGGACTACGAGCAGTACTTC. Encoded protein: CATATGTGGAQDYEQYF.

This clonotype turned up a few times. The chain couples TRBV27 to TRBJ1-4; possibly TRBD1 for D (5 bases). Germline V gene data show CDR1 as MNHEY and CDR2 as SMNVEV (reference sequence). The CDR3 loop spans 15 amino acids. The V gene lost 3 bases and the J gene lost 7 bases, with 15 bases spanning the gap. The CDR3 bases are TGTGCCAGCAGTTTGTCCGGGGGTAACCCTGAAAAACTGTTTTTT. Protein: CASSLSGGNPEKLFF.

This clonotype was recorded many times. The CDR3 is CASSILAGFQETQYF. In DNA form, the CDR3 reads TGTGCCAGTAGTATACTAGCGGGGTTCCAAGAGACCCAGTACTTC. This rearrangement joins TRBV19 to TRBJ2-5, with TRBD2 identical over 9 bases. This CDR3 has 15 amino acids. V was clipped by 2 bases and J by 1 base; unmatched bases: 2. The germline CDR1 and CDR2 sequences are LNHDA and SQIVND (reference sequence).

The chain is built from TRBV7-9 and TRBJ2-1; TRBD1 matches at 9 bases. The CDR3 is 18 residues long. J lost 0 bases, V lost 5 bases, and 11 bases had no gene match. Looked up from germline, CDR1 is SEHNR and CDR2 is FQNEAQ (reference sequence). CDR3 residues: CASSVAQGAPISYNEQFF. CDR3 DNA: TGTGCCAGCAGCGTCGCACAGGGGGCCCCGATCTCCTACAATGAGCAGTTCTTC.

The chain combines TRBV20-1 with TRBJ1-1; no clear D gene. The CDR3 is 13 amino acids. Germline V gene lookup returns CDR1 DFQATT and CDR2 SNEGSKA (reference sequence). V gave up 5 bases and J gave up 8 bases, with 18 bases separating them. For the CDR3, the DNA is TGCAGTGCTCGCATCCTCGGTGGAGCCGAAGCTTTCTTT. Amino acids: CSARILGGAEAFF.

This chain joins TRBV9 and TRBJ2-5, with TRBD2 identical over 10 bases. This CDR3 region has 17 residues. V gave up 3 bases and J gave up 5 bases; unmatched junction bases: 13. From germline, CDR1 is SGDLS and CDR2 YYNGEE. The CDR3 spells CASSGTSSGRGRETQYF. CDR3 coding DNA: TGTGCCAGCAGCGGAACCTCTAGCGGGAGAGGTCGGGAGACCCAGTACTTC.